The following is a T cell receptor beta chain sequence with its context. What it binds is not known. This sample stems from a study of regulatory T cells in long-lasting Graves disease. Study results and caveats: Persistent disease showed a preference for TRBV28, TRBJ1-2 and TRBJ2-5.

For TCR beta, libraries came from iRepertoire HTBI primers and Arm-PCR of CDR3 regions. MiXCR, run by TCRdb on the multiplex PCR reads, gives a single entry per CDR3 protein. The top ten clones hold roughly 9.3% of a sample with over 450,000 distinct CDR3 sequences, about 12% of them seen once. Germline values: CDR1 MGHRA, CDR2 YSYEKL. This CDR3 contains 16 residues. Unmatched junction bases numbered 9, after V lost 4 bases and J lost 4 bases. Regarding time point: newly diagnosed GD, antithyroid drugs for less than 3 months. PBMCs provided the RNA from which the TCR library was made. These same data were also listed under a study on T cells in Graves' hyperthyroidism and ophthalmopathy. From that study: Exclusions: uncontrolled infection, other autoimmune disease, pregnancy, lactation. The primer set for the first-round RT-PCR of the TCR CDR3 was HTBI. Blood also showed most of the thyroid clonotypes that were expanded above 0.001.

V gene TRBV4-1 combines with J gene TRBJ1-2; 10 bases line up with TRBD1. The sequences come from peripheral blood mononuclear cells (PBMCs), collected at new diagnosis, from a patient treated with antithyroid drugs. The source is a woman in her twenties or thirties with Graves disease. The chain's CDR3 is CASSRIPGQGTYGYTF. The CDR3 DNA reads TGCGCCAGCAGCCGAATTCCGGGACAGGGGACCTATGGCTACACCTTC.